Below, one T cell receptor (beta chain) is given with its context. The clone's antigen remains unknown. Base qualities are not at hand, and no much larger clone is one base apart. This sample is drawn from a study of T cell responses to AZD1222 COVID-19 vaccine (dated by TCRdb to 2020 to 2023). The study in broad terms: A total of about 240 trial participants underwent TCR sequencing, of whom around 200 received two doses of AZD1222 and roughly 25 received two doses of the MenACWY control vaccine. Trial participants were enrolled into age subgroups of 18-55, 56-69 and 70-plus years, which contained about 150, 28 and 57 TCR-sequenced participants, respectively. Results the study describes overall, beyond this receptor: Conclusions about previously exposed vaccinees are limited, since just five or six AZD1222 recipients were seropositive for SARS-CoV-2 at baseline. CD4 TCRs associated with the vaccine covered the entire spike protein, and the dominant responses were in regions 160-218 and 743-854. No day 14 peak-response samples were available, so repertoires were characterized only after the peak T cell response. Participants were mostly white British, with more females than males. The authors suggested clonal diversity may have been underestimated. In the small 56-69-year group, the increase in depth fell short of significance, most likely because of low power. Reportedly, close to half of the unique spike-specific TCRs recognized epitopes lying outside the regions that are mutated in the B.1.351 and B.1.1.7 variants. After two AZD1222 doses, both the breadth and the depth of spike-specific TCRs were significantly higher than at day 0 and than in MenACWY recipients.

The CDR3 regions of human TCRbeta chains were subjected to immunosequencing. In the original analysis: TCRs in the repertoires were matched against a reference library of SARS-CoV-2-specific TCRs that had been generated with the MIRA antigen-specificity platform. Breadth was defined as the fraction of unique TCRs that were SARS-CoV-2-associated. Depth was defined as the fraction of total T cells that were SARS-CoV-2-associated. Using the MIRA data, each spike-specific TCR was assigned both to the spike region to which the TCR was reactive and to a CD4 or CD8 class. Log10-transformed breadth and depth values were compared by one-way ANOVA with Sidak's multiple comparisons tests. TCRdb holds this immuneACCESS table with in-frame rearrangements only. Some clones are missing; in checked studies, unresolved V genes explain under half, and the rest has no known cause. The DNA was the basis for D and trimming; V, J and clone size are from that table. The sample table holds 140,000 or so clones, of which more than 85% were seen once. Of the sample, about 4% is held by the ten largest clones.

Read against the paper, the sample's time point label means: about 28 days (+/-7) after the second vaccine dose. Because spike-specific TCR depth and breadth did not differ between the two schedules, AZD1222 recipients who got a second dose at roughly 4 weeks were pooled with those who got a second dose at roughly 12 weeks. The vaccinee samples were drawn from two UK trials, COV001 and COV002, one of which was a single-blind randomized controlled phase 2/3 trial testing AZD1222 (ChAdOx1 nCoV-19) in healthy adults. Trial participant PBMC samples were collected at day 0 and day 28 after the second dose for TCRbeta chain sequencing. Between the V and J ends, shortened by 0 bases and 0 bases respectively, the junction contains 14 bases. Taken from the germline V gene, the CDR1 and CDR2 loops are LGHNA and YSLEER. Including the terminal cysteine and phenylalanine, the CDR3 comprises 17 residues. Only the CDR3 DNA is retained, 51 bases long and in frame from the first base.

This specimen was peripheral blood, taken 28 days after the second AZD1222 dose. The receptor chain draws on TRBV4-3 and TRBJ1-2, with TRBD1 tentatively as D gene (6 bases match). This clonotype was sampled from an adult who received the AZD1222 COVID-19 vaccine. The DNA sequence is TGCGCCAGCAGCCAAGATCTCCCAGGGGCTGCTAACTATGGCTACACCTTC. Translated, this is CASSQDLPGAANYGYTF.